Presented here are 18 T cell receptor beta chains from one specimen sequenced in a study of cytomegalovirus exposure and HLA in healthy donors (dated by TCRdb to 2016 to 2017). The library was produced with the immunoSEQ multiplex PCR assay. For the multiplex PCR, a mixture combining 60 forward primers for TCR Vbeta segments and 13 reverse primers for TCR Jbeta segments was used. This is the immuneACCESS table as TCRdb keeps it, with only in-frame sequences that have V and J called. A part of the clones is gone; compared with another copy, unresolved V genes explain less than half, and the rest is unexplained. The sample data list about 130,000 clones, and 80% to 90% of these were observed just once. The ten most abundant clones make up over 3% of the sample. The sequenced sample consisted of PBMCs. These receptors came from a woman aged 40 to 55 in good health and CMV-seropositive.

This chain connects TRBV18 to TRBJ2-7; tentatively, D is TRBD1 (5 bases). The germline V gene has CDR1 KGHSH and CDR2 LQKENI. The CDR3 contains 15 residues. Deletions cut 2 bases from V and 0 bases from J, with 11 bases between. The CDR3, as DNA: TGTGCCAGCTCACCAAGGGGCGAAAGCTCCTACGAGCAGTACTTC. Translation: CASSPRGESSYEQYF.

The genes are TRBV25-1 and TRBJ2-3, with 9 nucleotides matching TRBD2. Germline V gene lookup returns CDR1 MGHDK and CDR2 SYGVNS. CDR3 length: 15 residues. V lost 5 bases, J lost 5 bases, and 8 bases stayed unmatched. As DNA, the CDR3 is TGTGCCAGCAGTATCTTAGCGGGAGCGGGAGATACGCAGTATTTT. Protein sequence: CASSILAGAGDTQYF.

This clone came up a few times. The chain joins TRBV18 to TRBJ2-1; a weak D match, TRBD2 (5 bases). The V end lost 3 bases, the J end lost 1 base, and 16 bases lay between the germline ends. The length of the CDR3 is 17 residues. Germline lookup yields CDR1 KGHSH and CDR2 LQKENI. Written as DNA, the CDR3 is TGTGCCAGCTCACCTTCCTCCGGGGAAAGTTCCTACAATGAGCAGTTCTTC. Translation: CASSPSSGESSYNEQFF.

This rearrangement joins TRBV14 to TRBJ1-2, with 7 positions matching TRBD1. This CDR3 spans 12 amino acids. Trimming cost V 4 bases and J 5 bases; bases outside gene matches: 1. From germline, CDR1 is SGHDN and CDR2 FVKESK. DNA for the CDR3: TGTGCCAGCAGCCCGACAGGGTATGGCTACACCTTC. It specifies CASSPTGYGYTF.

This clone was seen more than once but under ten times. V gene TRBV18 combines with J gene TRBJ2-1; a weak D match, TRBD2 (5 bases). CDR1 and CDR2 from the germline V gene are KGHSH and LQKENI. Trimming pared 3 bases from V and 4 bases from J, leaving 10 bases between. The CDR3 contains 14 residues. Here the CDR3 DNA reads TGTGCCAGCTCACCGGAGGACTCTTACAATGAGCAGTTCTTC. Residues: CASSPEDSYNEQFF. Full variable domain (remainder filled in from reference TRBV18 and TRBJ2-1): NAGVMQNPRHLVRRRGQEARLRCSPMKGHSHVYWYRQLPEEGLKFMVYLQKENIIDESGMPKERFSAEFPKEGPSILRIQQVVRGDSAAYFCASSPEDSYNEQFFGPGTRLTVL.

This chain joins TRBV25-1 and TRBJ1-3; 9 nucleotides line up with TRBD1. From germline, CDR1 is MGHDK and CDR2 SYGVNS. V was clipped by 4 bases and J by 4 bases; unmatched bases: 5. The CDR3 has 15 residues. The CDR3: CASSVGDREGNTIYF. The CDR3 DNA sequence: TGTGCCAGCAGTGTAGGGGACAGGGAAGGAAACACCATATATTTT. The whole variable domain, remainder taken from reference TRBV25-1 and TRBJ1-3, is EADIYQTPRYLVIGTGKKITLECSQTMGHDKMYWYQQDPGMELHLIHYSYGVNSTEKGDLSSESTVSRIRTEHFPLTLESARPSHTSQYLCASSVGDREGNTIYFGEGSWLTVV.

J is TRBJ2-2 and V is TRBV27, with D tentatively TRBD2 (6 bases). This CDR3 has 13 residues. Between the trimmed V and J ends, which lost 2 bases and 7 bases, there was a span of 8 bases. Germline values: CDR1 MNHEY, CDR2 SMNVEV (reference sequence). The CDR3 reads CASSLRGIGELFF. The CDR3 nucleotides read TGTGCCAGCAGTTTACGGGGGATCGGGGAGCTGTTTTTT.

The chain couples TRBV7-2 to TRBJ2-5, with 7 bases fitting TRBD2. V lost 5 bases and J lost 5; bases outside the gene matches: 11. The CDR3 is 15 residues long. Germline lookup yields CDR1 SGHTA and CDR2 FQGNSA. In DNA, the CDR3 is TGTGCCAGCAGCCCCGAGGGACTACGTAGGGAGACCCAGTACTTC. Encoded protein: CASSPEGLRRETQYF.

The CDR3 coding sequence is TGTGCCAGCAGCAAGGGACAGCTCAATCAGCCCCAGCATTTT. It translates to CASSKGQLNQPQHF. The genes are TRBV21-1 and TRBJ1-5; TRBD1, the table's D call, was not compared with the DNA. TRBV21-1 is noted as a pseudogene. This CDR3 region has 14 residues.

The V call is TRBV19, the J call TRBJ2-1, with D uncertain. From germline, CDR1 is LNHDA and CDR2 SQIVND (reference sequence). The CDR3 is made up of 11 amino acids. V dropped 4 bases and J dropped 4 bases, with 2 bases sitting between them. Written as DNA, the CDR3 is TGTGCCAGTAGTACTTACAATGAGCAGTTCTTC. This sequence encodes CASSTYNEQFF.

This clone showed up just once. CDR3 region: CASSQDLTTVYEKLFF. The CDR3 DNA is TGCGCCAGCAGCCAAGATCTCACAACAGTCTACGAAAAACTGTTTTTT. The chain combines TRBV4-3 with TRBJ1-4; D is ambiguous. V shed 0 bases and J shed 8 bases, with 16 bases lying between them. The germline gives CDR1 LGHNA, CDR2 YSLEER. This CDR3 is built from 16 residues.

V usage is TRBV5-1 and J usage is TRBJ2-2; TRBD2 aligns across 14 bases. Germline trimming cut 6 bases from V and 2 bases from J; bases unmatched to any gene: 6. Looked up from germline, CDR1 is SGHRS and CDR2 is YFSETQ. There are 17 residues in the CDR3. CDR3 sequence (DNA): TGCGCCAGCACCCGGACTAGCGGGAGGTTTAACACCGGGGAGCTGTTTTTT. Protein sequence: CASTRTSGRFNTGELFF.

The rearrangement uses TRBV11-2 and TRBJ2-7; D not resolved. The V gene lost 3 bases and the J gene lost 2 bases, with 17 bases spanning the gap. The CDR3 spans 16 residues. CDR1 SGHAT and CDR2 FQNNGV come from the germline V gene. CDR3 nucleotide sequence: TGTGCCAGCAGCTTCCTCTCAAAAAGCCCCCCCTACGAGCAGTACTTC. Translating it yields CASSFLSKSPPYEQYF. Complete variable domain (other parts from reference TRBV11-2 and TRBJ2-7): EAGVAQSPRYKIIEKRQSVAFWCNPISGHATLYWYQQILGQGPKLLIQFQNNGVVDDSQLPKDRFSAERLKGVDSTLKIQPAKLEDSAVYLCASSFLSKSPPYEQYFGPGTRLTVT.

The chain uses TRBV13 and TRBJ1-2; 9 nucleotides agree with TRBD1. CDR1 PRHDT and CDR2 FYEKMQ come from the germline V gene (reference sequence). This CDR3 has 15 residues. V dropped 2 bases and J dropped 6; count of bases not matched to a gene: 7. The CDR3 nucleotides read TGTGCCAGCAGCTTAAAGGGACAGGGAGTGAATGGCTACACCTTC. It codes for CASSLKGQGVNGYTF.

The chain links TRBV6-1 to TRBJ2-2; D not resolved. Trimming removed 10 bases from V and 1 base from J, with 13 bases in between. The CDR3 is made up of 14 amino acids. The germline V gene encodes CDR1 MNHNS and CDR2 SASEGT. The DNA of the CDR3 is TGTGCCACCCAAAGACTGGGGAACACCGGGGAGCTGTTTTTT. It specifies CATQRLGNTGELFF.

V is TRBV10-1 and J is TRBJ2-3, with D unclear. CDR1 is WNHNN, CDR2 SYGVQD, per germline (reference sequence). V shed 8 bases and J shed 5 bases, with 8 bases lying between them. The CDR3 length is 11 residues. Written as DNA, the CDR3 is TGCGCCAGCGGGCCTGGAGATACGCAGTATTTT. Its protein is CASGPGDTQYF.

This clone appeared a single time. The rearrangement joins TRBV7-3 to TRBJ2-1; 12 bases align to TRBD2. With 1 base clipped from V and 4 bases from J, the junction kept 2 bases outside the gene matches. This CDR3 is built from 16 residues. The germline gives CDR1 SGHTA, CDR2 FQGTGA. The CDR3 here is CASSLMLAGGYNEQFF. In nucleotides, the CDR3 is TGTGCCAGCAGCTTAATGCTAGCGGGAGGGTACAATGAGCAGTTCTTC.

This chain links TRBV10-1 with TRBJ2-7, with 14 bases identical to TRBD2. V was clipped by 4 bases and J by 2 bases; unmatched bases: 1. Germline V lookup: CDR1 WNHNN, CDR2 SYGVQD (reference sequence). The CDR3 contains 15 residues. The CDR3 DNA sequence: TGCGCCAGCAGTGTGGGACTAGCGGGAGCCTACGAGCAGTACTTC. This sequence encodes CASSVGLAGAYEQYF.